The T cell receptor (beta chain) described here comes from a study of shared clonotypes between healthy human individuals (dated by TCRdb to between 2020 and 2021). Background for the entire study: A couple of women and three men aged 18 to 49 years were included in the cohort. To estimate repertoire size and how much clonotypes are shared between individuals, the study performed deep sequencing of blood TCR repertoires from roughly five healthy adults. Per donor, three plates each were used for CD4 naive and CD4 memory, two for CD8 naive, and one for CD8 memory. Different laboratories and diverse techniques were used to prepare libraries and sequence TCR repertoires, to increase sequencing depth and limit assay-specific biases. Each donor's leukapheresis produced roughly between roughly 0.9 and 9 billion PBMCs.

V ends up 4 bases short and J 6 bases short, with an unmatched junction base count of 6. CDR1 SGDLS and CDR2 YYNGEE were looked up in the germline V gene. The CDR3 contains 14 residues, cysteine and phenylalanine counted. The only DNA kept is the CDR3, 42 bases in frame from the first base. Points the paper makes about the study in general: Sampling was limited to blood, and TCR repertoires in tissue likely differ from TCR repertoires in blood. Estimated clonotype richness was generally larger for naive than for memory subsets. Across several donors, 5% to 6% of naive CD4, more than 3% of naive CD8, 2.3% of memory CD4, and roughly 0.41% of memory CD8 clonotypes were shared. Compared with non-shared clonotypes, the clonotypes found in all four sorted-subset donors had higher generation probabilities. Even with the large sequencing depth, rarefaction of the sorted-subset datasets indicated that sequencing was incomplete. The genetic and exposure-history diversity represented was limited by the small number of donors. Pairwise subsampling indicated that sequencing depth was expected to affect the degree of clonotype sharing among donors.

Using the deep immunoSEQ assay, multiplex PCR amplified TCR CDR3 regions from genomic DNA. Extracted genomic DNA from each cell subset was distributed evenly across all wells of several immunoSEQ 96-well plates, and each plate was treated as a replicate. Each replicate PCR for sorted subsets received approximately 200 ng genomic DNA, equal to some 32,000 T cell genomes. The purified libraries were quantified using a Qubit 3.0 fluorometer, sized with a Bioanalyzer 2100, and then quantified again using the KAPA Library Quantification kit. Every immunoSEQ 96-well plate was sequenced on a separate single-read 150-cycle Illumina NextSeq 550 flow cell. Processing in the source paper ran as follows. Because the immunoSEQ output held only junctional sequences and lacked quality scores, the filtering could not match the filtering applied to full-length reads. To assign V/J genes and CDR3, sequences were annotated against IMGT germline references using PyIR, a Python wrapper for IgBLAST v1.9. Reads were filtered out if the reads had weak V/J assignments (E-value above 1e-6), no CDR3, stop codons, out-of-frame junctions, or ambiguous translated residues. V3J clonotypes were defined by identical inferred V gene, J gene, and CDR3 amino acid sequence. Percentage overlap between repertoires was computed as shared unique clonotypes divided by the size of the smaller repertoire. RTK rarefaction, the Chao1 estimator, and Recon v2.1 estimates of unobserved clonotypes were used to assess repertoire richness. OLGA was used to compute generation probabilities for all TCRbeta clonotypes that the gDNA method yielded from several donors. Imported from immuneACCESS, the table was reduced by TCRdb to in-frame sequences with V and J called. These copies leave out some clones; in studies compared against another copy, an unresolved V gene accounts for under half, and the cause of the remainder is not known. The V and J calls and clone size were taken over from that table, and D and trimming were inferred from the DNA. The sample contains approximately 2.1 million clones, more than 80% of them found a single time. The top ten clones comprise 0.39% of the sample.

The donors were healthy, HIV-negative adults who had no recently reported acute infections or vaccinations. Every donor was a Caucasian adult living in Nashville, Tennessee, USA. CD4+ T cells were enriched through magnetic negative selection, after which naive cells were positively selected on CD45RA and the remaining negative fraction served as the memory subset. After blood collection by leukapheresis, PBMCs were isolated using Ficoll-Histopaque density gradient centrifugation and then cryopreserved in the vapor phase of liquid nitrogen. Purity and quantity of every magnetically sorted T cell population were checked by analytical flow cytometry. From each sorted fraction, genomic DNA was isolated and quantified by UV absorbance on a Nanodrop 2000c. On this clone itself: Its antigen remains unidentified. No much larger clone exists at a distance of one base, and base qualities are not known.

Sequenced material: naive CD4+ T cells from PBMCs. In light of the paper, this sample's cell subset or site label describes: CD45RA+ positively selected. The sequence came from a man between 18 and 35 years old in good health. Some clones in this sample may be carry-over from other donors' samples. The rearranged chain carries TRBV9 and TRBJ2-4; 8 of the junction bases match TRBD2. The CDR3 region: CASSSPTSANIQYF. Read as DNA, the sequence is TGTGCCAGCAGCTCCCCGACTAGCGCAAACATTCAGTACTTC. Where the CDR3 stops, the reference TRBV9 and TRBJ2-4 genes take over; the full variable domain is DSGVTQTPKHLITATGQRVTLRCSPRSGDLSVYWYQQSLDQGLQFLIQYYNGEERAKGNILERFSAQQFPDLHSELNLSSLELGDSALYFCASSSPTSANIQYFGAGTRLSVL.